This record looks at one TCR beta chain sequence and its context. This sample was taken from a study of blood T cell repertoires in COVID-19. Study as a whole: In each case, the material was cDNA or gDNA derived from T cells, B-cell-depleted T cells, or PBMCs.

Under the authors' procedure: Scientists estimated how many nucleated cells there were by amplifying reference gene primers. Here immunoSEQ multiplex PCR was the method, and the copy in TCRdb shows in-frame clones only, minus some. That table furnishes V, J and clone size, whereas the DNA furnished D and trimming. The table includes fewer than 85,000 clones, more than 65% detected once. Per germline, CDR1 SNHLY and CDR2 FYNNEI. Deletions cut 3 bases from V and 0 bases from J, with 5 bases between. CDR3 length equals 13 residues. The rearrangement links TRBV2 to TRBJ1-1; no reliable D call. The sample comprised peripheral blood. The TCR originated in an elderly woman with active or convalescent COVID-19. In DNA form, the CDR3 reads TGTGCCAGCAGTGACGGTCTGAACACTGAAGCTTTCTTT. This encodes CASSDGLNTEAFF.